This is a list of T cell receptor beta chains from one sample in a study of T cells in Graves' hyperthyroidism and ophthalmopathy. In TCRdb, the multiplex PCR reads were re-called with MiXCR into one record per CDR3 protein. The profile shows some 560,000 distinct CDR3 sequences, less than 20% of them singletons. The sample consisted of blood. These receptors were collected from a woman between 25 and 40 years old with Graves' hyperthyroidism. Both conserved end residues are part of each CDR3. The D gene is left open where the match is weak. Part of the rows lack a size; the others show once, few, many or a class for expanded clones.

J gene | clone size | D gene | V gene | CDR3 protein | CDR3 DNA
TRBJ1-2 | many | . | TRBV20-1 | CSASPVRGDLYGYTF | TGCAGTGCTAGCCCGGTCAGGGGAGATTTATATGGCTACACCTTC
TRBJ2-7 | many | . | TRBV11-3 | CASSLGPRRNSYEQYF | TGTGCCAGCAGCTTAGGGCCTCGGCGGAACTCCTACGAGCAGTACTTC
TRBJ1-1 | many | . | TRBV3-1 | CASSPRRNTEAFF | TGTGCCAGCAGCCCCAGGAGGAACACTGAAGCTTTCTTT
TRBJ2-4 | once | . | TRBV19 | CASSIPVKGAQRGNIQYF | TGTGCCAGTAGTATACCGGTCAAAGGGGCCCAGAGAGGGAACATTCAGTACTTC
TRBJ2-1 | many | TRBD2 | TRBV6-1 | CASGQPGTSDNEQFF | TGTGCCAGCGGGCAACCCGGGACTAGCGACAATGAGCAGTTCTTC
TRBJ1-6 | . | . | TRBV6-1 | CASRPRQTNSPLHF | TGTGCCAGCAGACCCAGACAGACTAATTCACCCCTCCACTTT
TRBJ1-1 | many | . | TRBV6-1 | CASSITGKTEAFF | TGTGCCAGCAGTATAACAGGGAAAACTGAAGCTTTCTTT
TRBJ2-5 | many | . | TRBV11-2 | CASSLGIQETQYF | TGTGCCAGCAGCTTAGGGATTCAAGAGACCCAGTACTTC
TRBJ2-7 | . | TRBD1 | TRBV5-1 | CASSFGQAGEQYF | TGCGCCAGCAGCTTTGGACAGGCCGGAGAGCAGTACTTC
TRBJ2-5 | few | . | TRBV12-3/TRBV12-4 | CASSRPPGAGETQYF | TGTGCCAGCAGTCGTCCCCCGGGGGCAGGAGAGACCCAGTACTTC
TRBJ1-5 | many | . | TRBV6-2/TRBV6-3 | CASSPWVGQPQHF | TGTGCCAGCAGCCCATGGGTGGGACAGCCCCAGCATTTT
TRBJ2-1 | . | TRBD2 | TRBV5-1 | CASSLVWTSGPSYNEQFF | TGCGCCAGCAGCTTGGTCTGGACTAGCGGGCCCTCCTACAATGAGCAGTTCTTC
TRBJ2-3 | many | TRBD2 | TRBV20-1 | CSARVPRPSGLDTQYF | TGCAGTGCTAGAGTGCCCCGACCTAGCGGGTTGGATACGCAGTATTTT
TRBJ1-6 | many | . | TRBV3-1 | CASSQELGISPLHF | TGTGCCAGCAGCCAAGAGTTGGGAATTTCACCCCTCCACTTT
TRBJ2-7 | few | TRBD2 | TRBV3-1 | CASNRAGAFYEQYF | TGTGCCAGTAATAGAGCGGGAGCGTTTTACGAGCAGTACTTC
TRBJ2-5 | many | . | TRBV28 | CASRGRYGGGQETQYF | TGTGCCAGCAGGGGCCGATATGGGGGAGGCCAAGAGACCCAGTACTTC
TRBJ1-2 | many | . | TRBV27 | CASSLPDSSGYTF | TGTGCCAGCAGTTTACCAGACTCCAGTGGCTACACCTTC
TRBJ1-2 | few | . | TRBV20-1 | CSAPEWGNYGYTF | TGCAGTGCCCCGGAATGGGGGAACTATGGCTACACCTTC
TRBJ2-1 | . | TRBD2 | TRBV5-6 | CASSLEASGVYNEQFF | TGTGCCAGCAGCTTGGAGGCTAGCGGGGTGTACAATGAGCAGTTCTTC
TRBJ1-1 | . | . | TRBV4-1 | CASTPGPAILAEAFF | TGCGCCAGCACCCCGGGGCCCGCGATCCTTGCTGAAGCTTTCTTT
TRBJ2-2 | many | TRBD2 | TRBV28 | CASSFSAGAYTGELFF | TGTGCCAGCAGTTTCTCTGCGGGAGCGTACACCGGGGAGCTGTTTTTT
TRBJ1-4 | few | TRBD1 | TRBV11-2 | CASSGGDRGREKLFF | TGTGCCAGCAGCGGGGGGGACAGGGGGCGAGAAAAACTGTTTTTT
TRBJ2-7 | few | TRBD2 | TRBV27 | CASSSGTSGSKQYF | TGTGCCAGCAGTTCAGGGACTAGCGGGAGTAAGCAGTACTTC